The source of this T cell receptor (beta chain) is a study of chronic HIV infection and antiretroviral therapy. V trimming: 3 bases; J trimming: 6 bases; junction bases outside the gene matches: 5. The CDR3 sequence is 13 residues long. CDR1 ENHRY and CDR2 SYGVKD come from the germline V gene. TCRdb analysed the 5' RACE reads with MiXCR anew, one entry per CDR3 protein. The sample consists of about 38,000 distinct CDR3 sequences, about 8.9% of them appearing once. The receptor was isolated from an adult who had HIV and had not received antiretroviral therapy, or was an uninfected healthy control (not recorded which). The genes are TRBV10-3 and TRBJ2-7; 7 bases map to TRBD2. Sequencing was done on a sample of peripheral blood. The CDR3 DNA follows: TGTGCCATCAGTGAAGGGAGGGCCCTCGAGCAGTACTTC. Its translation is CAISEGRALEQYF.